This T cell receptor beta chain appears in the sequencing data of a study of blood T cell repertoires in COVID-19. Germline CDR1 LNHDA, CDR2 SQIVND (reference sequence). This CDR3 is 16 amino acids long. Trimming pared 7 bases from V and 0 bases from J, leaving 16 bases between. This table comes from immunoSEQ multiplex PCR, and its TCRdb copy is limited to in-frame clones, with some not included. The repertoire holds 150,000 to 190,000 clones, with 80% to 90% as singletons. The material sequenced was PBMCs or T cells enriched from blood (not recorded which). The V gene is TRBV19, the J gene TRBJ1-5, with D uncertain. The TCR comes from a man in his fifties or sixties who had recovered from COVID-19. In DNA, the CDR3 is TGTGCCAGTATGGAAGCGCGGCAGATTAGCAATCAGCCCCAGCATTTT. Protein: CASMEARQISNQPQHF.